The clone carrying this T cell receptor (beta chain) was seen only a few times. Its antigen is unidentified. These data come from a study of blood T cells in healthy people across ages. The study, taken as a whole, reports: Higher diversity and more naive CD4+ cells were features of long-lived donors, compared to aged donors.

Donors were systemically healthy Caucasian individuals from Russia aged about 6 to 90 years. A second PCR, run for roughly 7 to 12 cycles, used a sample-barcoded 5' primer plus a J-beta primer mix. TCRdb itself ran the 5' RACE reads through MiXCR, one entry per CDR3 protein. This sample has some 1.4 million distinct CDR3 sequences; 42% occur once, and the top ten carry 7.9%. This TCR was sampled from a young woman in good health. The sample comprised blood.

The CDR3 DNA reads TGTGCCAGCAGCCAAGAAATAGGACTAGCGGGGGGCCCGTATGTAAACATTCAGTACTTC. Encoded protein: CASSQEIGLAGGPYVNIQYF. The V call is TRBV3-1, the J call TRBJ2-4; 14 bases are a match to TRBD2. Germline assignment: CDR1 LGHDT and CDR2 YNNKEL (reference sequence). V shed 0 bases, J shed 6 bases, and the junction held 13 bases outside the gene matches. The CDR3 is 20 amino acids.